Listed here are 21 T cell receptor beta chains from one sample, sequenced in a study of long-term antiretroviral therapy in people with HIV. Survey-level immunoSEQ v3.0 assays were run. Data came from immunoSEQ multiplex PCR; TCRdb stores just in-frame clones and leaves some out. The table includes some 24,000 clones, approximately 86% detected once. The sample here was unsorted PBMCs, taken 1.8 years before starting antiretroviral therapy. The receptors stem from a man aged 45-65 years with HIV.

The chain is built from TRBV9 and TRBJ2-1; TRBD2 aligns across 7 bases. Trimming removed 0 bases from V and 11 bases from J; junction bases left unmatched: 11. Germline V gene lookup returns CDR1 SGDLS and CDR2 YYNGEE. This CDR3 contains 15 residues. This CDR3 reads CASSVAAGERYKQFF. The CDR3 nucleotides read TGTGCCAGCAGCGTAGCTGCGGGAGAAAGATATAAGCAGTTCTTC.

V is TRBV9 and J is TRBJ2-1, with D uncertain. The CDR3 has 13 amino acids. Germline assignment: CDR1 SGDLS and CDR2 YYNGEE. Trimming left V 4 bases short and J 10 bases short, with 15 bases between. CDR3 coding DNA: TGTGCCAGCAGCCCCCTCGTGAATATGGAGCAGTTCTTC. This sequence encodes CASSPLVNMEQFF.

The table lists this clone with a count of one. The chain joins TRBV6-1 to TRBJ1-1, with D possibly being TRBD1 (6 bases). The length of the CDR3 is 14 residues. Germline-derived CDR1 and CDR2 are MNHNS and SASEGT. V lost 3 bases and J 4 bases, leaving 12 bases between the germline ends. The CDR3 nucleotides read TGTGCCAGCAGTGACAGGGGACGGGGCACTGAAGCTTTCTTT. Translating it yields CASSDRGRGTEAFF.

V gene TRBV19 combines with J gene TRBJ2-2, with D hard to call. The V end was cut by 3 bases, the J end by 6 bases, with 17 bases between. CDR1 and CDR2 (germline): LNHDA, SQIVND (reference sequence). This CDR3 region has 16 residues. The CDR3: CASSIQSWTGAGELFF. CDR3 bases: TGTGCCAGTAGTATCCAGAGCTGGACGGGCGCCGGGGAGCTGTTTTTT.

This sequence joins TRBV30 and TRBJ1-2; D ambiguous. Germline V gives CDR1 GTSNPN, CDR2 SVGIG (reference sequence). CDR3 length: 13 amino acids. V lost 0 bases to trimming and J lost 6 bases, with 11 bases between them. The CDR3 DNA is TGTGCCTGGAGTGTAATCAGCTTGAATGGCTACACCTTC. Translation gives CAWSVISLNGYTF.

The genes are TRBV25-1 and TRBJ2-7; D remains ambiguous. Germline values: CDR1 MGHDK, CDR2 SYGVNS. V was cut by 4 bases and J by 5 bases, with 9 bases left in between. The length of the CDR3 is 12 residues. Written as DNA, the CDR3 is TGTGCCAGCAGTGGGAACGGAGACGAGCAGTACTTC. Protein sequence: CASSGNGDEQYF.

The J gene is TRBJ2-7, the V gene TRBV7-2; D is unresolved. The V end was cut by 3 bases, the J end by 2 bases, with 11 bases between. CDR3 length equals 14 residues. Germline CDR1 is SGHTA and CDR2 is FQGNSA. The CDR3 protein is CASSLTPTTYEQYF. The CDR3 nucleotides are TGTGCCAGCAGCTTGACACCAACCACCTACGAGCAGTACTTC.

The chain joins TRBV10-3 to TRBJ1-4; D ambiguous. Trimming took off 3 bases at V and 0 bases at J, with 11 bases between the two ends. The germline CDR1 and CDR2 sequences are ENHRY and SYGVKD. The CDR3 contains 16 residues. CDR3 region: CAISEGQAATNEKLFF. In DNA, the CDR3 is TGTGCCATCAGTGAAGGTCAGGCAGCAACTAATGAAAAACTGTTTTTT.

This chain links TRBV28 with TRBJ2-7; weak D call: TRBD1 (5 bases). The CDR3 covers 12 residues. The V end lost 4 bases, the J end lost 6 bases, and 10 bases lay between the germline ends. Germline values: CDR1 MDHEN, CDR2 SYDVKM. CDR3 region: CASSSGHSEQYF. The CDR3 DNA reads TGTGCCAGCAGTTCCGGACATTCCGAGCAGTACTTC.

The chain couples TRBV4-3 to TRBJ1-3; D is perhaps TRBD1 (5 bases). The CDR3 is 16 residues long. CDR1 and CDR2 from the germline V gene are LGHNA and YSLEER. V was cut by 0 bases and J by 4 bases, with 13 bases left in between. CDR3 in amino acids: CASSQEAGLWGNTIYF. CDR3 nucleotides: TGCGCCAGCAGCCAAGAGGCAGGGCTCTGGGGAAACACCATATATTTT.

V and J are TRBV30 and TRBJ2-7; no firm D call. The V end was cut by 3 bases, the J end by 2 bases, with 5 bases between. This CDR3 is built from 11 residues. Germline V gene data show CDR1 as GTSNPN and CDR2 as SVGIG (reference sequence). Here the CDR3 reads CAWSGPYEQYF. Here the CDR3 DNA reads TGTGCCTGGAGCGGGCCCTACGAGCAGTACTTC.

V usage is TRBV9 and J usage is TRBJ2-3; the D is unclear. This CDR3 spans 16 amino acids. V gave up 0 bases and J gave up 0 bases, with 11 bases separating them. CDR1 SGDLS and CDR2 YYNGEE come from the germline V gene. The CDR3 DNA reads TGTGCCAGCAGCGTAGTAGGGTCGGTGAGCACAGATACGCAGTATTTT. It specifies CASSVVGSVSTDTQYF.

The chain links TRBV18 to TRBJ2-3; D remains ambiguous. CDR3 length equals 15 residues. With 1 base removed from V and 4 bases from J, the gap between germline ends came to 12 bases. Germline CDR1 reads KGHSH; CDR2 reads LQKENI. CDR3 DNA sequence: TGTGCCAGCTCACCACGAGGACGTGGTCCAGATACGCAGTATTTT. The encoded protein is CASSPRGRGPDTQYF.

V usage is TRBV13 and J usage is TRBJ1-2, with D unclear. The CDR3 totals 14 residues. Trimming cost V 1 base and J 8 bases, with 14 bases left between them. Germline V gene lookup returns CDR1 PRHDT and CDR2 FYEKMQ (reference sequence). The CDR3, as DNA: TGTGCCAGCAGCTTAGATCTCCGGCCGGAAGGCTACACCTTC. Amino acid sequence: CASSLDLRPEGYTF. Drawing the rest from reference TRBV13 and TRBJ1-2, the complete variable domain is AAGVIQSPRHLIKEKRETATLKCYPIPRHDTVYWYQQGPGQDPQFLISFYEKMQSDKGSIPDRFSAQQFSDYHSELNMSSLELGDSALYFCASSLDLRPEGYTFGSGTRLTVV.

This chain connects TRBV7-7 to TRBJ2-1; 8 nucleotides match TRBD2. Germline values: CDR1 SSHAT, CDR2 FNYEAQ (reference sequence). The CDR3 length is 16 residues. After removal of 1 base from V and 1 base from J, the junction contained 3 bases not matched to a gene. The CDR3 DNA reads TGTGCCAGCAGCTTAGGTAGCGGGGCTTCCTACAATGAGCAGTTCTTC. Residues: CASSLGSGASYNEQFF.

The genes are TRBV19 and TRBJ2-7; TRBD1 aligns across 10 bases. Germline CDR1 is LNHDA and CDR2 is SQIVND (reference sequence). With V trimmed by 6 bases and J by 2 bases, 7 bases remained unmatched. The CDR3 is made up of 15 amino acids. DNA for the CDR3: TGTGCCAGTAGCCCAAGGACAGGGGGGACCTACGAGCAGTACTTC. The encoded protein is CASSPRTGGTYEQYF.

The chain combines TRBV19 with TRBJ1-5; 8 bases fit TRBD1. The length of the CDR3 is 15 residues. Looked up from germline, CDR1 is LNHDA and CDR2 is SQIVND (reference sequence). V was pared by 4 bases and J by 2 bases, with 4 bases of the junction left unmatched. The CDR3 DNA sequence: TGTGCCAGTAGTAAACAGGGGGAAGGCAATCAGCCCCAGCATTTT. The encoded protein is CASSKQGEGNQPQHF.

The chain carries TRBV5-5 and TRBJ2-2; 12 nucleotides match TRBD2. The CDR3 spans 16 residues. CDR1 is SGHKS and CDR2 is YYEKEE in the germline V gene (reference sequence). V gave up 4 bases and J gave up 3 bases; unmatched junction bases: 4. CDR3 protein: CASSRSSGGDTGELFF. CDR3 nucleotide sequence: TGTGCCAGCAGCCGGTCTAGCGGGGGGGACACCGGGGAGCTGTTTTTT.

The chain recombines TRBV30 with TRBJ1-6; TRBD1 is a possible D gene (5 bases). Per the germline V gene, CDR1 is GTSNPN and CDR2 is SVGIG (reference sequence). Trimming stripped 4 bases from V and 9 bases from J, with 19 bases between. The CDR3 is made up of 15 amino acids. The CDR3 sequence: CAWNTGQGSRSPLHF. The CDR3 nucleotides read TGTGCCTGGAATACAGGCCAGGGAAGTCGTTCACCCCTCCACTTT.

The CDR3 here is CASSTDRDPSGNTIYF. Written as DNA, the CDR3 is TGTGCCAGTAGTACCGACAGGGACCCTTCTGGAAACACCATATATTTT. V usage is TRBV19 and J usage is TRBJ1-3, with 7 bases identical to TRBD1. The V gene end was trimmed by 4 bases and the J gene end by 1 base; junction bases not matched to a gene: 7. Germline V gene lookup returns CDR1 LNHDA and CDR2 SQIVND (reference sequence). There are 16 residues in the CDR3. The variable domain in full, completed from reference TRBV19 and TRBJ1-3, reads DGGITQSPKYLFRKEGQNVTLSCEQNLNHDAMYWYRQDPGQGLRLIYYSQIVNDFQKGDIAEGYSVSREKKESFPLTVTSAQKNPTAFYLCASSTDRDPSGNTIYFGEGSWLTVV.

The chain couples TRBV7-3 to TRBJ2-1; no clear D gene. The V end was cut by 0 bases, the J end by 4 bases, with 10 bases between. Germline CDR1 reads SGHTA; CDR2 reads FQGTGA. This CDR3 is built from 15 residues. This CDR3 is CASSLTLSHYNEQFF. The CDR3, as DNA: TGTGCCAGCAGCTTAACCCTTTCCCATTACAATGAGCAGTTCTTC. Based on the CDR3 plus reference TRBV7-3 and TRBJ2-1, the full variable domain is GAGVSQTPSNKVTEKGKYVELRCDPISGHTALYWYRQSLGQGPEFLIYFQGTGAADDSGLPNDRFFAVRPEGSVSTLKIQRTERGDSAVYLCASSLTLSHYNEQFFGPGTRLTVL.